This TCR beta chain came from a study of T cells after yellow fever vaccination. Per the germline V gene, CDR1 is DFQATT and CDR2 is SNEGSKA (reference sequence). Trimming took 5 bases from V and 7 from J, leaving 18 bases between them. CDR3 size: 14 residues. As TCR cDNA was made by 5'RACE template switching, a universal primer site and UMIs were added. MiXCR, applied by TCRdb to the 5' RACE reads, yields one record per CDR3 protein. Among hundreds of thousands of distinct CDR3 sequences, approximately 21% were seen once, and the ten largest hold over 11%. The chain combines TRBV20-1 with TRBJ2-1; TRBD2 is a possible D gene (6 bases). This TCR was sampled from a man younger than 45 who received the YFV17D yellow fever vaccine. Sequencing used PBMCs, obtained 15 days after the yellow fever booster vaccination. As DNA, the CDR3 is TGCAGTGCTCATCAGCGGGCACTTGGGAATGAGCAGTTCTTC. Its protein is CSAHQRALGNEQFF.